The present T cell receptor (beta chain) was sequenced within a study of CXCR3-negative and CXCR3-positive naive CD8 T cells. Cells that were CD45RO-CCR7+CD27+CD95- constituted naive CD8+ T cells. UMI-tagged TRB cDNA libraries were built via 5' RACE. TCRdb reprocessed the 5' RACE reads and stores each CDR3 protein as one record, lacking DNA. The data show tens of thousands of distinct CDR3 sequences, and the top ten clones hold 0.53%. General study findings and limits: Both naive subsets had comparably high diversity; memory CD8+ cells much lower. The TRBV-TRBJ usage of naive CXCR3-negative and CXCR3-positive cells was similar, but that of memory cells differed. Naive subsets did not differ in surface CD5, and TRB CDR3 properties served to infer TCR strength. More hydrophobic TRB CDR3s occurred in CXCR3-positive than in CXCR3-negative naive cells.

Points on this clonotype: What it recognizes is unknown.

The sample comprised naive CXCR3+ CD8+ T cells from blood. Specified subset: CD45RO-CCR7+CD27+CD95- naive CD8+ T cells expressing CXCR3 (TNR3+). This TCR derives from a human donor in good health. Some clones in this sample may be carry-over from other donors' samples.

The CDR3 protein is CASIGTSAADTQYF. This sequence joins TRBV6-2 or TRBV6-3 and TRBJ2-3; lacking DNA, the TRBD2 call made by TCRdb goes unchecked. CDR3 length: 14 residues. CDR1 is MNHEY and CDR2 is SVGEGT in the germline V gene.